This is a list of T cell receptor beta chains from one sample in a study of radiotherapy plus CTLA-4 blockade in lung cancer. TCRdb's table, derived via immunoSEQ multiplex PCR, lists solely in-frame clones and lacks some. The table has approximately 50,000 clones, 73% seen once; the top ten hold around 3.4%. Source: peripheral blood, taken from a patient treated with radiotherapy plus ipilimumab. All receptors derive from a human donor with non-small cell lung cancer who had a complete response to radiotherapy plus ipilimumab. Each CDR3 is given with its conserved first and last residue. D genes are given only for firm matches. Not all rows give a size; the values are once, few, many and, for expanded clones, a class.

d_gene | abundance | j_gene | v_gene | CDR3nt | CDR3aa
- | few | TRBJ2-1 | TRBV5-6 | TGTGCCAGCAGCATGGGACATCTCAATGAGCAGTTCTTC | CASSMGHLNEQFF
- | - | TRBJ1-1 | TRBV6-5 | TGTGCCAGCAGTTACTCGAAACAGGGAATGAACACTGAAGCTTTCTTT | CASSYSKQGMNTEAFF
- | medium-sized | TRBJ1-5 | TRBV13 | TGTGCCAGCAGCGGGGAGGGCAGCAATCAGCCCCAGCATTTT | CASSGEGSNQPQHF
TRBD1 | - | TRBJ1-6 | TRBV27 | TGTGCCAGCAGTTTCGGCCAAGGGGGCTTAAGCTCCTATAATTCACCCCTCCACTTT | CASSFGQGGLSSYNSPLHF
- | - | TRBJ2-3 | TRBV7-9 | TGTGCCAGCAGCTTAGGAGGGATGGGTTCATTTTTGGATACGCAGTATTTT | CASSLGGMGSFLDTQYF
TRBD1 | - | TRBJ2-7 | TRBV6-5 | TGTGCCAGCAGTAACGAACAGGGGTACGAGCAGTACTTC | CASSNEQGYEQYF
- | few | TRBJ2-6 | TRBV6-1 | TGTGCCAGCAGTGAAGACAGCTCTGGGGCCAACGTCCTGACTTTC | CASSEDSSGANVLTF
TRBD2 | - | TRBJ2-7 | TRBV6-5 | TGTGCCAGCAGTTACTCGCGGGGGGCCTACGAGCAGTACTTC | CASSYSRGAYEQYF
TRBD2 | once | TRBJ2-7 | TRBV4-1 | TGCGCCAGCAGCCGAAAACCGGGACTAGCGGGGGACAAAACCTCCTACGAGCAGTACTTC | CASSRKPGLAGDKTSYEQYF
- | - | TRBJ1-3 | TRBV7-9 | TGTGCCAGCAGTATCCGTTCCAGGGACTCTGGAAACACCATATATTTT | CASSIRSRDSGNTIYF
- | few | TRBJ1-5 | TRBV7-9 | TGTGCCAGCAGCCGGGATAGGCAGCCCCAGCATTTT | CASSRDRQPQHF
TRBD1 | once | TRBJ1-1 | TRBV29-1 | TGCAGCGTTGGCTCGGGACAGAAGAACACTGAAGCTTTCTTT | CSVGSGQKNTEAFF
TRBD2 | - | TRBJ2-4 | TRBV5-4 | TGTGCCAGCAGCTTGGGCGGTCGGGGGGGCTACATTCAGTACTTC | CASSLGGRGGYIQYF
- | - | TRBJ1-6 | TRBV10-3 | TGTGCCATCAGTGATACAGGGCAGGCTAATTCACCCCTCCACTTT | CAISDTGQANSPLHF
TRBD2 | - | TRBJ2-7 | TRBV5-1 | TGCGCCAGCAGCTTACATGGACTAGAAACCGAGCAGTACTTC | CASSLHGLETEQYF
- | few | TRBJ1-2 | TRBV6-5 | TGTGCCAGCAGTGAGTCCGGGTATGGCTACACCTTC | CASSESGYGYTF
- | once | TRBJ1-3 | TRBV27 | TGTGCCAGCAGTTTATCAGGGGCTGGAAACACCATATATTTT | CASSLSGAGNTIYF